This TCR beta chain was captured by sequencing in a study of blood T cell repertoires in COVID-19. The overall study: There were acute and convalescent COVID-19 samples, and they came from the United States, Italy and Spain. Nucleic acid was either cDNA or gDNA, and it came from T cells, B-cell-depleted T cells, or PBMCs.

The CDR3 is 18 residues long. The germline gives CDR1 LGHNA, CDR2 YNFKEQ. V gave up 3 bases and J gave up 5 bases; unmatched junction bases: 8. In the authors' methods: Nucleated cell counts were estimated from reference gene primer amplification. Produced via immunoSEQ multiplex PCR; TCRdb's table is partial and in-frame only. V and J calls and clone size are as listed in that table; D and trimming were resolved from the DNA. In the table there are 150,000 or so clones, about 88% of which are singletons. The chain links TRBV4-2 to TRBJ2-6; 12 bases agree with TRBD2. The sequence derives from a man in his sixties with active or convalescent COVID-19. What was sequenced was peripheral blood. The CDR3 spells CASSQDTSGGPWANVLTF. For the CDR3, the DNA is TGTGCCAGCAGCCAGGATACTAGCGGGGGGCCCTGGGCCAACGTCCTGACTTTC.